Presented here are 20 T cell receptor beta chains from one specimen sequenced in a study of read filtering for tumor transcriptome and immune sequencing. From about 400 ng of RNA, a library with molecular barcoded alpha/delta and beta/gamma adaptors was made. Each CDR3 protein gets one entry after TCRdb re-called the reads with MiXCR. The sample lists 35,000 to 50,000 distinct CDR3 sequences, about a fifth seen once, with less than 45% in the top ten. The sample taken for sequencing was a population of CD138-negative cells sorted from bone marrow. The source of these receptors is a donor at least 40 years old with multiple myeloma.

About this clonotype itself: A much larger clonotype is one base distant, so this may be a read error. The V and J genes are TRBV6-6 and TRBJ2-2; the D is unclear. CDR1 is MNHNY and CDR2 is SVGAGI in the germline V gene (reference sequence). The V end was cut by 6 bases, the J end by 6 bases, with 8 bases between. The CDR3 loop spans 12 amino acids. The CDR3, as DNA: TGTGCCAGCAGCCAAGGGTCCGGGGAGCTGTTTTTT. It specifies CASSQGSGELFF.

This clonotype was seen ten or more times. This chain links TRBV28 with TRBJ2-7; 8 nucleotides agree with TRBD1. V lost 6 bases, J lost 0 bases, and 4 bases stayed unmatched. CDR1 and CDR2 from the germline V gene are MDHEN and SYDVKM. This CDR3 is 14 amino acids long. The DNA of the CDR3 is TGTGCCAGCAGCCCCGGGACAGGCTCCTACGAGCAGTACTTC. Amino acids: CASSPGTGSYEQYF. The full variable domain, in which reference TRBV28 and TRBJ2-7 provide the parts outside the CDR3, is DVKVTQSSRYLVKRTGEKVFLECVQDMDHENMFWYRQDPGLGLRLIYFSYDVKMKEKGDIPEGYSVSREKKERFSLILESASTNQTSMYLCASSPGTGSYEQYFGPGTRLTVT.

Many counts were recorded for this clonotype. The chain recombines TRBV5-6 with TRBJ1-1; 8 bases align to TRBD1. Germline V CDR1 and CDR2: SGHDT, YYEEEE. The trim removed 3 bases at V and 6 bases at J, leaving 10 bases unmatched. The CDR3 spans 15 residues. The CDR3 bases are TGTGCCAGCAGCTATATTACAGGGGGTAGTCCTGAAGCTTTCTTT. It translates to CASSYITGGSPEAFF.

At least ten counts were recorded for this clonotype. The chain has TRBV3-1 and TRBJ2-2; D is tentatively TRBD1 or TRBD2 (6 bases each). V was trimmed by 1 base and J by 2 bases, leaving 14 bases between them. Germline CDR1 LGHDT, CDR2 YNNKEL (reference sequence). This CDR3 comprises 17 residues. DNA of the CDR3: TGTGCCAGCAGCCAAGGAGGGGGGCCCCCAAACACCGGGGAGCTGTTTTTT. Its protein product is CASSQGGGPPNTGELFF.

This clonotype appeared many times. The V and J genes are TRBV29-1 and TRBJ2-3, with D possibly matching TRBD2 (6 bases). Germline assignment: CDR1 SQVTM and CDR2 ANQGSEA. The CDR3 runs 14 residues. Deletions cut 6 bases from V and 0 bases from J, with 13 bases between. As DNA, the CDR3 is TGCAGCGTCGGGAGCGGGCCAAGCACAGATACGCAGTATTTT. It yields the protein CSVGSGPSTDTQYF.

This clonotype was counted between two and nine times. The chain joins TRBV19 to TRBJ2-5; D perhaps matches TRBD1 (5 bases). Trimming removed 6 bases at V and 0 bases at J, with 8 bases between. Germline loops: CDR1 LNHDA, CDR2 SQIVND (reference sequence). This CDR3 has 13 amino acids. The CDR3 DNA reads TGTGCCAGTAGCAGGGCAAACCAAGAGACCCAGTACTTC. Protein product: CASSRANQETQYF.

This clonotype occurred many times. The chain links TRBV29-1 to TRBJ2-3; tentatively, D is TRBD1 (7 bases). This CDR3 contains 15 residues. Germline CDR1 SQVTM, CDR2 ANQGSEA. Between the trimmed V and J ends, which lost 1 base and 3 bases, there was a span of 14 bases. In DNA, the CDR3 is TGCAGCGTTGAAGGGGCGGGACAGAAGACAGATACGCAGTATTTT. Amino acid sequence: CSVEGAGQKTDTQYF.

J is TRBJ2-5 and V is TRBV6-2 or TRBV6-3; 9 positions agree with TRBD1. CDR1 is MNHEY, CDR2 SVGEGT, per germline. Trimming removed 6 bases from V and 5 bases from J; junction bases left unmatched: 10. The CDR3 is 15 amino acids. In DNA, the CDR3 is TGTGCCAGCAGACCGGGACAGGGAGACGCGGAGACCCAGTACTTC. Protein sequence: CASRPGQGDAETQYF.

This clonotype showed up many times. J is TRBJ1-6 and V is TRBV7-2; possible D gene TRBD1, 6 bases. Per the germline V gene, CDR1 is SGHTA and CDR2 is FQGNSA. The germline V and J ends were trimmed by 4 bases and 7 bases, with 17 bases remaining between them. CDR3 length equals 16 residues. CDR3 sequence (DNA): TGTGCCAGCAGCTCCGATCCCCGGGGGGGCAATTCACCCCTCCACTTT. This encodes CASSSDPRGGNSPLHF. Together with reference TRBV7-2 and TRBJ1-6, the CDR3 gives the full variable domain: GAGVSQSPSNKVTEKGKDVELRCDPISGHTALYWYRQSLGQGLEFLIYFQGNSAPDKSGLPSDRFSAERTGGSVSTLTIQRTQQEDSAVYLCASSSDPRGGNSPLHFGNGTRLTVT.

Of note for this clonotype: The junction shows a germline mismatch at one end, possibly a read error. The genes are TRBV15 and TRBJ1-1; D perhaps matches TRBD1 (6 bases). Germline CDR1 and CDR2: LNHNV and YYDKDF (reference sequence). The length of the CDR3 is 13 residues. Here the CDR3 DNA reads TGTGCCGCCAGCATTATTACAGGGACTGAAGCTTTCTTC. It codes for CAASIITGTEAFF.

This clonotype was detected ten times or more. The chain has TRBV20-1 and TRBJ2-1; D not resolved. The CDR3 has 14 amino acids. The germline gives CDR1 DFQATT, CDR2 SNEGSKA (reference sequence). Trimming shortened V by 5 bases and J by 3 bases, and 14 bases separated the two germline ends. This CDR3 reads CSALATIGYNEQFF. Written as DNA, the CDR3 is TGCAGTGCTTTGGCCACGATAGGCTACAATGAGCAGTTCTTC.

In this sample, this clonotype turned up many times. The rearrangement joins TRBV12-3 or TRBV12-4 to TRBJ1-5, with 9 bases lining up with TRBD1. V was pared by 5 bases and J by 6 bases, with 8 bases of the junction left unmatched. This CDR3 has 15 residues. Here the CDR3 reads CASSLAGQGRQPQHF. CDR3 nucleotide sequence: TGTGCCAGCAGTCTGGCGGGACAGGGACGTCAGCCCCAGCATTTT.

This clonotype was counted at least ten times. The V and J genes are TRBV7-2 and TRBJ2-1, with D tentatively TRBD2 (6 bases). Germline V gives CDR1 SGHTA, CDR2 FQGNSA. The germline V and J ends were trimmed by 7 bases and 0 bases, with 13 bases remaining between them. The CDR3 has 15 residues. CDR3 sequence (DNA): TGTGCCAGCAACATCGACGGGGGCTCCTACAATGAGCAGTTCTTC. Residues: CASNIDGGSYNEQFF.

Worth noting for this clonotype: It differs at one base from a far larger clone, so likely a read error. This chain connects TRBV7-2 to TRBJ1-1, with a tentative D call TRBD1 (5 bases). This CDR3 is 15 amino acids long. Germline-derived CDR1 and CDR2 are SGHTA and FQGNSA. V was clipped by 5 bases and J by 0 bases, with 13 bases between them. The chain's CDR3 is CASSVIEGLNTEAFF. The CDR3, as DNA: TGTGCCAGCAGCGTCATAGAGGGGCTGAACACTGAAGCTTTCTTT.

In the case of this clonotype: The conserved phenylalanine or tryptophan is not found at the CDR3 terminus, so this likely reflects a read error. This chain connects TRBV20-1 to TRBJ1-4; D uncertain. Deletions cut 3 bases from V and 8 bases from J, with 13 bases between. Germline lookup yields CDR1 DFQATT and CDR2 SNEGSKA (reference sequence). This CDR3 contains 13 residues. The CDR3 loop is CSAREVFGEKLFL. The DNA for the CDR3 is TGCAGTGCTAGGGAGGTGTTCGGGGAAAAACTGTTTCTT.

This clonotype was counted at least ten times. The chain combines TRBV12-3 or TRBV12-4 with TRBJ2-7, with 9 bases aligning to TRBD2. Trimming took 3 bases from V and 4 from J; bases not matched to a gene: 4. This CDR3 is built from 14 residues. The CDR3 loop is CASSFSGSEYEQYF. In DNA, the CDR3 is TGTGCCAGCAGTTTTAGCGGGAGTGAATACGAGCAGTACTTC.

This clonotype occurred many times. V and J are TRBV7-8 and TRBJ1-4; D is possibly TRBD1 (6 bases). V lost 1 base to trimming and J lost 4 bases, with 10 bases between them. The length of the CDR3 is 15 residues. Germline CDR1 reads SGHVS; CDR2 reads FQNEAQ. The CDR3 protein is CASSLVGQVNEKLFF. DNA for the CDR3: TGTGCCAGCAGCTTAGTGGGACAAGTTAATGAAAAACTGTTTTTT. Combining the CDR3 with reference TRBV7-8 and TRBJ1-4 gives the whole variable domain GAGVSQSPRYKVAKRGQDVALRCDPISGHVSLFWYQQALGQGPEFLTYFQNEAQLDKSGLPSDRFFAERPEGSVSTLKIQRTQQEDSAVYLCASSLVGQVNEKLFFGSGTQLSVL.

This clonotype has ten or more counts. This chain links TRBV9 with TRBJ2-1, with 14 bases fitting TRBD2. In germline, CDR1 is SGDLS, CDR2 YYNGEE. Unmatched junction bases numbered 10, after V lost 3 bases and J lost 8 bases. The CDR3 contains 17 residues. The DNA for the CDR3 is TGTGCCAGCAGCGGACGCCCGGGACTAGCGGGAGACGATGAGCAGTTCTTC. Encoded protein: CASSGRPGLAGDDEQFF.

Of note for this clonotype: This may arise from a read error, as a much more abundant clone is one base away. The rearrangement uses TRBV7-9 and TRBJ1-4; no reliable D call. This CDR3 comprises 12 residues. Germline CDR1 and CDR2: SEHNR and FQNEAQ (reference sequence). In DNA, the CDR3 is TGTGCCAGCGGCTTAGTCCCAGAAAAACTGTTTTTT. The encoded protein is CASGLVPEKLFF.

This clonotype was recorded only once. A much bigger clone sits one base away, suggesting this may be a read error. The chain employs TRBV3-1 and TRBJ2-1; D unresolved. Germline CDR1 is LGHDT and CDR2 is YNNKEL (reference sequence). The CDR3 contains 15 residues. The DNA of the CDR3 is TGTGCCCGCAGCCAAGTTTTGGGCTCCTACAATGAGCAGTTCTTC. Protein sequence: CARSQVLGSYNEQFF.